These 11 T cell receptor beta chains were all obtained from the same sample, sequenced in a study of blood T cell repertoires in COVID-19. Data came from immunoSEQ multiplex PCR; TCRdb stores just in-frame clones and leaves some out. The sample has 60,000 to 75,000 clones; 88% are singletons. Sequenced material: peripheral blood. All receptors derive from a human donor in a cohort sampled during active COVID-19.

J is TRBJ1-2 and V is TRBV7-8, with TRBD1 identical over 12 bases. Trimming cost V 1 base and J 10 bases; bases outside gene matches: 13. Germline V gene sequence: CDR1 SGHVS, CDR2 FQNEAQ. The CDR3 sequence is 17 residues long. CDR3 nucleotide sequence: TGTGCCAGCAGCTTAGAGGGACAGGGGGCGAGGCTGACCCCCTACACCTTC. It translates to CASSLEGQGARLTPYTF.

The chain couples TRBV24-1 to TRBJ2-2; D call uncertain. The CDR3 has 13 residues. CDR1 KGHDR and CDR2 SFDVKD come from the germline V gene. Trimming stripped 5 bases from V and 6 bases from J, with 9 bases between. The CDR3 loop is CATSADIAGELFF. CDR3 DNA sequence: TGTGCCACCAGTGCCGACATAGCCGGGGAGCTGTTTTTT.

The chain has TRBV2 and TRBJ2-5, with D tentatively TRBD1 (5 bases). CDR3 length: 15 amino acids. V was shortened by 10 bases and J by 5 bases, with 23 bases between the two germline ends. Germline-derived CDR1 and CDR2 are SNHLY and FYNNEI. The CDR3 sequence is CATSKLVQERETQYF. The DNA for the CDR3 is TGTGCCACCTCCAAGCTCGTACAGGAGAGGGAGACCCAGTACTTC.

The chain couples TRBV2 to TRBJ2-1, with 11 positions matching TRBD1. J gave up 9 bases and V 0 bases, and 13 bases lay outside the gene matches. CDR3 length equals 18 residues. Germline V gene sequence: CDR1 SNHLY, CDR2 FYNNEI. The CDR3 sequence: CASSEASGGTGGSIEQFF. CDR3 nucleotide sequence: TGTGCCAGCAGTGAAGCGTCTGGGGGGACAGGGGGTAGTATTGAGCAGTTCTTC. The variable domain in full, with the rest retrieved from reference TRBV2 and TRBJ2-1, is EPEVTQTPSHQVTQMGQEVILRCVPISNHLYFYWYRQILGQKVEFLVSFYNNEISEKSEIFDDQFSVERPDGSNFTLKIRSTKLEDSAMYFCASSEASGGTGGSIEQFFGPGTRLTVL.

The V and J genes are TRBV19 and TRBJ2-7; 10 bases line up with TRBD2. V was clipped by 3 bases and J by 3 bases; unmatched bases: 5. Per the germline V gene, CDR1 is LNHDA and CDR2 is SQIVND (reference sequence). This CDR3 spans 15 amino acids. The CDR3, as DNA: TGTGCCAGTAGTATCATAGCGGGAGGAAGCTACGAGCAGTACTTC. It codes for CASSIIAGGSYEQYF.

This clone was detected a few times. The rearrangement uses TRBV10-2 and TRBJ1-1; TRBD1 agrees at 7 bases. CDR3 length: 16 residues. V dropped 7 bases and J dropped 4; count of bases not matched to a gene: 15. CDR1 and CDR2 from the germline V gene are WSHSY and SAAADI. The CDR3 reads CASTLLKDRSPTEAFF. The DNA of the CDR3 is TGCGCCAGCACCTTGTTGAAGGACAGGTCTCCCACTGAAGCTTTCTTT.

The rearrangement uses TRBV27 and TRBJ1-4; weak D call: TRBD1 (6 bases). Trimming took off 2 bases at V and 8 bases at J, with 12 bases between the two ends. This CDR3 contains 14 residues. The germline V gene encodes CDR1 MNHEY and CDR2 SMNVEV (reference sequence). The CDR3 sequence: CASSLQGTREKLFF. DNA of the CDR3: TGTGCCAGCAGTTTACAGGGGACAAGAGAAAAACTGTTTTTT.

This chain links TRBV6-4 with TRBJ2-1, with TRBD1 matching 8 bases. J was trimmed by 0 bases and V by 0 bases; bases with no gene match: 1. This CDR3 comprises 16 residues. Germline assignment: CDR1 MRHNA and CDR2 SNTAGT. CDR3 residues: CASSDSTGGSYNEQFF. The CDR3 nucleotides read TGTGCCAGCAGTGACTCAACAGGGGGCTCCTACAATGAGCAGTTCTTC.

The rearrangement uses TRBV19 and TRBJ2-3; 14 bases line up with TRBD2. The CDR3 runs 14 residues. Germline lookup yields CDR1 LNHDA and CDR2 SQIVND (reference sequence). Losses at the gene ends were 6 bases for V and 8 bases for J; bases not matched to a gene: 4. CDR3 nucleotides: TGTGCCAGTAGAGGGACTAGCGGGAGTGTTACGCAGTATTTT. This translates into CASRGTSGSVTQYF.

Regarding this clone: This CDR3 is also generated by other DNA sequences in the sample. V is TRBV18 and J is TRBJ1-5; TRBD1 matches at 7 bases. This CDR3 spans 14 amino acids. Germline V lookup: CDR1 KGHSH, CDR2 LQKENI. V was clipped by 3 bases and J by 2 bases; unmatched bases: 1. In DNA, the CDR3 is TGTGCCAGCTCACCTGGACAGGGCAATCAGCCCCAGCATTTT. Translation: CASSPGQGNQPQHF.

V gene TRBV27 combines with J gene TRBJ2-3; D perhaps matches TRBD2 (6 bases). The CDR3 runs 13 residues. The V end was cut by 9 bases, the J end by 1 base, with 11 bases between. Germline V gene data show CDR1 as MNHEY and CDR2 as SMNVEV (reference sequence). The CDR3 bases are TGTGCCAGTCGGGACTCGGGCACAGATACGCAGTATTTT. It specifies CASRDSGTDTQYF.